The present entry profiles one TCR beta chain with its context. Its target is unknown. This CDR3 contains 12 residues. V dropped 3 bases and J dropped 6 bases, with 5 bases sitting between them. The data originate from a study of T cell responses to AZD1222 COVID-19 vaccine. The study's findings and limits: Among AZD1222 vaccinees, only six were seropositive at baseline. Vaccine-related CD4 TCRs covered spike, predominating at 160-218 and 743-854. Donors were chiefly white British, with a greater number of females, and clonal diversity was perhaps underestimated.

Produced via immunoSEQ multiplex PCR; TCRdb's table is partial and in-frame only. This sample carries more than 85,000 clones, approximately 80% of them seen once, and the ten largest clones take approximately 21%. The input for sequencing was peripheral blood, taken on day 0 of AZD1222 vaccination. The receptor comes from an adult in good health. The chain uses TRBV12-3 or TRBV12-4 and TRBJ1-4; no definite D call. Here the CDR3 DNA reads TGTGCCAGCAGTTTCGGGCATGAAAAACTGTTTTTT. Translated: CASSFGHEKLFF.